This T cell receptor beta chain emerged from a study of blood T cell repertoires in COVID-19 (dated by TCRdb to about 2020). Context from the whole study: Samples covering the acute and convalescent phases of COVID-19 were provided by collaborators in the United States, Italy and Spain. The prospective study material was composed of cDNA or gDNA derived from T cells, B-cell-depleted T cells, or PBMCs. Deeply sampled blood TCRbeta repertoires from subjects exposed to, actively infected with, or recovered from COVID-19 were included in the dataset. The repertoires were released in a freely available public database meant as a resource for research on the immune response to SARS-CoV-2. The samples were drawn from the first 160 participants of the ongoing ImmuneRACE study and from over a thousand subjects provided by 6 global collaborators. Sample metadata almost always included a de-identified subject ID, COVID-19 status, age in years and sex. HLA class I and class II types, where available, came from metadata supplied by the sample provider rather than from assay-based typing. The paper's findings and limits, for the study overall: How much clinical and demographic metadata was included differed by source and by participant, and the metadata was provided uncurated.

The immunoSEQ Assay, a bias-controlled multiplex PCR, was used to amplify TCRbeta CDR3 regions from genomic DNA. The study's own analysis went as follows. The number of nucleated cells in each sample was estimated by amplification of reference gene primers within the assay. To quantify the absolute abundance of each unique TCRbeta CDR3 rearrangement, sequence reads were collapsed and filtered. For each sample, productive Simpson clonality was calculated as the square root of Simpson's diversity index across productive rearrangements. Not all clones reach the TCRdb copy of this immuneACCESS table, which keeps in-frame sequences only. Checked studies attribute under half of the gap to unresolved V genes and leave the rest unexplained. V, J and clone size were drawn from that table, and D and trimming were deduced from the DNA. Present in this sample are 140,000 to 150,000 clones, over 80% of which were seen just once. 7% to 9.5% of the sample comes from the top ten.

CDR1 and CDR2 are read off the germline V gene as KGHSH and LQKENI. Measured from the cysteine to the phenylalanine, the CDR3 is 13 residues long. Left in the record is the CDR3 DNA by itself, 39 bases read in frame from the first base. V drops 3 bases and J drops 2 bases, leaving 7 bases in between. As concerns this clone: Its target antigen remains unknown. Qualities for individual bases were not recorded, and no much larger clone is one base off. Other DNA sequences in the same sample also yield this CDR3.

One collaborating source in Seattle enrolled patients while the patients were actively infected and followed the patients over time throughout the course of disease. Whole blood was collected in K2EDTA tubes by collaborating institutions according to the institutions' own protocols. Collaborator samples were shipped for TCRbeta analysis as frozen whole blood, isolated PBMCs, or DNA extracted from either sample type. Sequencing was carried out using peripheral blood. This clonotype was sampled from a man in his thirties or forties with COVID-19, enrolled during active disease. This chain joins TRBV18 to TRBJ1-1, with a weak D call of TRBD1 (5 bases match). DNA sequence: TGTGCCAGCTCACCCCAGGGTAACACTGAAGCTTTCTTT. Protein translation: CASSPQGNTEAFF.